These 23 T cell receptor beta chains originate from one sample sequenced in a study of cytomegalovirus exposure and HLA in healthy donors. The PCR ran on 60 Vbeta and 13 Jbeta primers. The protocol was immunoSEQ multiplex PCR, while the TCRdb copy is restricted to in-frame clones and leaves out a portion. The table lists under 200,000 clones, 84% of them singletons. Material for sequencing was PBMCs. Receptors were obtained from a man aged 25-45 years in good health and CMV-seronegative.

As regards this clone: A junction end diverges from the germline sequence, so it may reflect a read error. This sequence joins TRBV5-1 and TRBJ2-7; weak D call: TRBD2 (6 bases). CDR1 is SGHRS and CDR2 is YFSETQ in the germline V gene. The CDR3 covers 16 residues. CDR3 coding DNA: TGCGCCAGCAGTTTGGCCGGCTCGGGGGTTAACTACGAGCAGTACTTC. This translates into CASSLAGSGVNYEQYF.

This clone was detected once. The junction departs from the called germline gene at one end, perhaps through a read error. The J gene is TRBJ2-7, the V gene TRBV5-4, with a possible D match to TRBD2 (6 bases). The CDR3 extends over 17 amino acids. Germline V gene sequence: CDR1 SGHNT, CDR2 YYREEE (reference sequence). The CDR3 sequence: CASSPGRMDFLFYEQCF. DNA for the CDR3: TGTGCCAGCAGCCCGGGGAGGATGGACTTCTTATTTTACGAGCAGTGCTTC.

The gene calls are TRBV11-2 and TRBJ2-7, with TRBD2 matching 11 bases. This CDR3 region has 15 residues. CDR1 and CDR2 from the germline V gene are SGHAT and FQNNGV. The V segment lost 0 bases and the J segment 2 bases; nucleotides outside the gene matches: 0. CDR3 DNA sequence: TGTGCCAGCAGCTTAGAGGGACTAGCGGCCTACGAGCAGTACTTC. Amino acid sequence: CASSLEGLAAYEQYF.

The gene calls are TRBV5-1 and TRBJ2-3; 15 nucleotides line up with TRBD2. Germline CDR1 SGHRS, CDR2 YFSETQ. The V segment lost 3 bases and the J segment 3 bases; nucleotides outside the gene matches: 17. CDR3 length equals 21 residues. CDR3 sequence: CASSSGLAGGVQRAWTDTQYF. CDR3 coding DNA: TGCGCCAGCAGCTCAGGACTAGCGGGAGGGGTACAAAGGGCGTGGACAGATACGCAGTATTTT.

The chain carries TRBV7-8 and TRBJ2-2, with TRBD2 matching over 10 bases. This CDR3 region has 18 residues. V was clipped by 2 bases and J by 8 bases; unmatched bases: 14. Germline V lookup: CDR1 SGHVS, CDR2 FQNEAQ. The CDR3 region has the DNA TGTGCCAGCAGCTTAAGGCCCCGGGCTAGCGGGAGCGTAGGGGAGCTGTTTTTT. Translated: CASSLRPRASGSVGELFF.

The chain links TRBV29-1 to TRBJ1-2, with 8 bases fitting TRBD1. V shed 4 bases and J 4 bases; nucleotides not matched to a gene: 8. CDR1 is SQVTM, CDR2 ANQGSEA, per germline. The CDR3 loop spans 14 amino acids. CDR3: CSVGTQGGIYGYTF. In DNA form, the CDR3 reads TGCAGCGTTGGTACACAGGGGGGAATCTATGGCTACACCTTC.

In DNA form, the CDR3 reads TGTGCCTGGAGTGTTTGGGCAGGGGCCTACAATGAGCAGTTCTTC. It translates to CAWSVWAGAYNEQFF. This rearrangement joins TRBV30 to TRBJ2-1; D is perhaps TRBD1 (6 bases). There are 15 residues in the CDR3. Germline V gives CDR1 GTSNPN, CDR2 SVGIG (reference sequence). V was pared by 0 bases and J by 2 bases, with 11 bases between.

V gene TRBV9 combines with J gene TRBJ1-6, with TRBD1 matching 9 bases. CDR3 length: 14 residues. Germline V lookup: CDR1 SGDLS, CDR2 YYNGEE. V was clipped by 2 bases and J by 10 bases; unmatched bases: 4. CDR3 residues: CASSVRDRASPLHF. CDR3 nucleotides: TGTGCCAGCAGCGTCCGGGACAGGGCCTCACCCCTCCACTTT.

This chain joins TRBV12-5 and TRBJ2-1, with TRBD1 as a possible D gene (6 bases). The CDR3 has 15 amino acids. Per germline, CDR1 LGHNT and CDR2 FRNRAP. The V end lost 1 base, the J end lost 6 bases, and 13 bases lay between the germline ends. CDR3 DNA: TGTGCTAGTGGTTTGGACCCGGGACAACCCAATGAGCAGTTCTTC. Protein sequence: CASGLDPGQPNEQFF.

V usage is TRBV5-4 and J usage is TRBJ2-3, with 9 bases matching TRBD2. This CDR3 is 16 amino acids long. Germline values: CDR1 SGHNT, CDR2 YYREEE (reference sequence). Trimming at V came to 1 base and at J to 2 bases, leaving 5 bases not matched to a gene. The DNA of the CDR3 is TGTGCCAGCAGCTTGAGGCTAGCGGGACTCACAGATACGCAGTATTTT. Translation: CASSLRLAGLTDTQYF.

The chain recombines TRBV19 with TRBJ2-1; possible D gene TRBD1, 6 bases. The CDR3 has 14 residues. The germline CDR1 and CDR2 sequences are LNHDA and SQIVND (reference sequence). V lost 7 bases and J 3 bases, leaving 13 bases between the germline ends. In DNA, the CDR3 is TGTGCCAGTACGGTGGCAGGGGTCTACAATGAGCAGTTCTTC. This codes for CASTVAGVYNEQFF.

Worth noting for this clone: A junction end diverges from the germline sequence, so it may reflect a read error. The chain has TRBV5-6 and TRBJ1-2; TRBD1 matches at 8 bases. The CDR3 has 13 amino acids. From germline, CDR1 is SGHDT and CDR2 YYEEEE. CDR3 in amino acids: CASSSQGAPGCTF. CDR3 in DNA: TGTGCCAGCAGCTCCCAGGGGGCGCCGGGCTGCACCTTC.

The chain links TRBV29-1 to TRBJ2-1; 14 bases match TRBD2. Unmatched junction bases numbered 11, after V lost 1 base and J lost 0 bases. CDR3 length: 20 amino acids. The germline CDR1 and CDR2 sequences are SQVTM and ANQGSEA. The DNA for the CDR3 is TGCAGCGTTGAAGCCCTCGGACTAGCGGGAGGACCTAGCTCCTACAATGAGCAGTTCTTC. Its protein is CSVEALGLAGGPSSYNEQFF.

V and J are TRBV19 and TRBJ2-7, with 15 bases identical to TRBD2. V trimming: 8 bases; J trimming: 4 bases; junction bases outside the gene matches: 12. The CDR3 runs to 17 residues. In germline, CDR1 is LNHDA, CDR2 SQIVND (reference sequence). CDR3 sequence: CASDTGSGTSGRYEQYF. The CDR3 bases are TGTGCCAGTGATACGGGGTCCGGGACTAGCGGGAGGTACGAGCAGTACTTC.

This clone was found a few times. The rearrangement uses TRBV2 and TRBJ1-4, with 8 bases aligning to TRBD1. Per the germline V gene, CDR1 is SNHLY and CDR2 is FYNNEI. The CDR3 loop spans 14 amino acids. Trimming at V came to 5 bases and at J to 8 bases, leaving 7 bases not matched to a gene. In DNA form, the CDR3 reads TGTGCCAGCAGTCCGGACAGGGTTCGGGAAAAACTGTTTTTT. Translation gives CASSPDRVREKLFF.

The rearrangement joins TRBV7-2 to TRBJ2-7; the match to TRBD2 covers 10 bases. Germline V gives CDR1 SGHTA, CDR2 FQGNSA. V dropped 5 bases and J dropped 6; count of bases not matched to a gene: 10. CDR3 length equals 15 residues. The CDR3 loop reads CASSIQGTSVGEQYF. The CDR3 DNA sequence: TGTGCCAGCAGCATACAGGGGACTAGCGTGGGCGAGCAGTACTTC. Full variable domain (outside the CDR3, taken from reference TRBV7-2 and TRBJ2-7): GAGVSQSPSNKVTEKGKDVELRCDPISGHTALYWYRQSLGQGLEFLIYFQGNSAPDKSGLPSDRFSAERTGGSVSTLTIQRTQQEDSAVYLCASSIQGTSVGEQYFGPGTRLTVT.

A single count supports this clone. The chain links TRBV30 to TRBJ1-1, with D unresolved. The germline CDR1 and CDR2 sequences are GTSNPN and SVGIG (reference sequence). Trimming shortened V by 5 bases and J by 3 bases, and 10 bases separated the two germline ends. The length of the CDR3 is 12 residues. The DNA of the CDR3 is TGTGCCTGGTCCACACAATACACTGAAGCTTTCTTT. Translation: CAWSTQYTEAFF.

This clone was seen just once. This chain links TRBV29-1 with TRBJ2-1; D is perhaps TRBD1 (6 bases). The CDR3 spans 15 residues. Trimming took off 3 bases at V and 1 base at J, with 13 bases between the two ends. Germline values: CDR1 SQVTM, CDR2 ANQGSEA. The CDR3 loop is CSVDFPGQSYNEQFF. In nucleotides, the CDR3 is TGCAGCGTTGATTTCCCAGGACAGTCCTACAATGAGCAGTTCTTC.

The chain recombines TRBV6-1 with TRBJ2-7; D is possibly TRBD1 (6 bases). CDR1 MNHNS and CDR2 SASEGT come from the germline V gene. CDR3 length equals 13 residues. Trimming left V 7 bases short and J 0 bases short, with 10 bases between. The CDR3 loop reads CASTGRGSYEQYF. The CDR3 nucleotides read TGTGCCAGCACCGGCAGGGGCTCCTACGAGCAGTACTTC.

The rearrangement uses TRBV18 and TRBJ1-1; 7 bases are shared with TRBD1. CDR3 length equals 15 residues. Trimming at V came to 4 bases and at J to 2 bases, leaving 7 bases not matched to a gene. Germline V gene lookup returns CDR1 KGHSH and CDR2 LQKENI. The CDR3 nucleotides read TGTGCCAGCTCACAGACGACAGGGCCTAACACTGAAGCTTTCTTT. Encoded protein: CASSQTTGPNTEAFF. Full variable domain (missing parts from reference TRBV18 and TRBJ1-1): NAGVMQNPRHLVRRRGQEARLRCSPMKGHSHVYWYRQLPEEGLKFMVYLQKENIIDESGMPKERFSAEFPKEGPSILRIQQVVRGDSAAYFCASSQTTGPNTEAFFGQGTRLTVV.

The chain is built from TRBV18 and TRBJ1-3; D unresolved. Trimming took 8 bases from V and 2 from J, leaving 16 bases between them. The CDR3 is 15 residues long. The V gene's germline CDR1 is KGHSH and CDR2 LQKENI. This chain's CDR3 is CASAPPGRTGNTIYF. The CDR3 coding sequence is TGTGCCAGCGCCCCCCCGGGAAGAACTGGAAACACCATATATTTT.

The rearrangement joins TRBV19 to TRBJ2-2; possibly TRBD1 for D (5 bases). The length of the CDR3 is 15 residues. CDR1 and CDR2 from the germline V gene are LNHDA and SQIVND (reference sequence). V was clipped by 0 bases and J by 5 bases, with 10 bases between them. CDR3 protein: CASSIEQGGTGELFF. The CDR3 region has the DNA TGTGCCAGTAGTATAGAGCAGGGCGGAACCGGGGAGCTGTTTTTT.

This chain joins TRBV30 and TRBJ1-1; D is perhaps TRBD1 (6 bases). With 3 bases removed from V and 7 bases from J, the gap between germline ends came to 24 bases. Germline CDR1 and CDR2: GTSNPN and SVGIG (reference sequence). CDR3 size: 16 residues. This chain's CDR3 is CAWSPIGRGGAYEAFF. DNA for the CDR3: TGTGCCTGGAGCCCTATCGGCAGGGGTGGCGCCTATGAAGCTTTCTTT.